A selection of T cell receptor beta chains follows, all from one sample in a study of blood T cell repertoires in COVID-19. Only in-frame clones appear in the TCRdb table, and some are missing; sequencing was by immunoSEQ multiplex PCR. This sample carries 150,000 or so clones, roughly four fifths of them seen once, and the ten largest clones take nearly 15%. The specimen sequenced was peripheral blood. These receptors came from a human donor with acute or convalescent COVID-19. The donor label of this sample is uncertain. The CDR3 runs from the conserved cysteine through the conserved F or W. A D gene is named only where the DNA matches it firmly. Clone size appears in some rows only: once, few, many, or a class for an expanded clone.

>TRBV7-2|NA|NA|TRBJ2-7
TGTGCCAGCAGCTTAGGCGGAGCGGCCACCTACGAGCAGTACTTC
CASSLGGAATYEQYF
>TRBV23-1|TRBD1|NA|TRBJ2-4
TGCGCCAGCAGTCAATCGAGGGACAGGGTGGGGGCCAAAAACATTCAGTACTTC
CASSQSRDRVGAKNIQYF
>TRBV29-1|TRBD1|NA|TRBJ2-6
TGCAGCGTTATCAAACCTACAGGGGGTGGGGCCAACGTCCTGACTTTC
CSVIKPTGGGANVLTF
>TRBV25-1|TRBD2|once|TRBJ2-3
TGTGCCAGCAGTGATTCCAGCGGGGGGAACACAGATACGCAGTATTTT
CASSDSSGGNTDTQYF
>TRBV3-1/TRBV3-2|NA|NA|TRBJ2-2
TGTGCCAGCAGCCCTTTTGAGGTGGGGGAGCTGTTTTTT
CASSPFEVGELFF
>TRBV7-6|NA|NA|TRBJ2-1
TGTGCCAGCAGCCGACTAGGACAGGCTTACAATGAGCAGTTCTTC
CASSRLGQAYNEQFF
>TRBV30|NA|NA|TRBJ1-1
TGTGCCTGGAGGGCCGGGAAAGAAGCTTTCTTT
CAWRAGKEAFF
>TRBV18|TRBD1|NA|TRBJ1-2
TGTGCCAGCTCACCGCGAGCGGACAGGGCTAACTATGGCTACACCTTC
CASSPRADRANYGYTF
>TRBV5-1|NA|once|TRBJ2-1
TGCGCCAGCAGGGAAGGGGCCGAGCAGTTCTTC
CASREGAEQFF
>TRBV3-1/TRBV3-2|TRBD1|NA|TRBJ2-7
TGTGCCAGCAGTTGGACAGGGGGCGGCCTCGAGCAGTACTTC
CASSWTGGGLEQYF
>TRBV19|NA|NA|TRBJ2-7
TGTGCCAGTAGCCAGGGGTTAGGGTACTACGAGCAGTACTTC
CASSQGLGYYEQYF
>TRBV29-1|NA|NA|TRBJ1-2
TGCAGCCTAGGCGACGACTATGGCTACACCTTC
CSLGDDYGYTF
>TRBV2|NA|NA|TRBJ1-1
TGTGCCAGCAGAGAACCGGGACAATTGAACACTGAAGCTTTCTTT
CASREPGQLNTEAFF
>TRBV5-8|TRBD2|few|TRBJ2-5
TGTGCCAGCAGCTTGGCCGGCGGGGGGAGAGAGACCCAGTACTTC
CASSLAGGGRETQYF
>TRBV30|TRBD1|NA|TRBJ1-3
TGTGCCTGGAGAAGCGGAGGGGGCTTTTCTGGAAACACCATATATTTT
CAWRSGGGFSGNTIYF
>TRBV10-3|TRBD1|NA|TRBJ1-5
TGTGCCATCAGTGAGTCGACAGGGGAGGGGGCCCAGCATTTT
CAISESTGEGAQHF
>TRBV30|TRBD1|NA|TRBJ2-7
TGTGCCTGGAGGGGGACAGGAATAGGCGAGCAGTACTTC
CAWRGTGIGEQYF
>TRBV7-9|TRBD2|NA|TRBJ2-5
TGTGCCAGCAGTTTCGGGGGGGCGGAGACCCAGTACTTC
CASSFGGAETQYF
>TRBV18|NA|once|TRBJ2-5
TGTGCCAGCTCACTTTCAGGGCCCGGCGAGACCCAGTACTTC
CASSLSGPGETQYF
>TRBV29-1|NA|NA|TRBJ1-2
TGCAGCGTTGAAGATCAGGCCTACGGCCCAGATGGCTACACCTTC
CSVEDQAYGPDGYTF
>TRBV19|NA|once|TRBJ1-5
TGTGCCAGTAGGGTGAGTTTCAATCAGCCCCAGCATTTT
CASRVSFNQPQHF
>TRBV6-6|NA|NA|TRBJ1-5
TGTGCCAGCAAGCCGGGGGTAGGTCAGCCCCAGCATTTT
CASKPGVGQPQHF
>TRBV19|NA|NA|TRBJ1-5
TGTGCCAGTAGTATTGGTCGTGGAGATCAGCCCCAGCATTTT
CASSIGRGDQPQHF
>TRBV4-1|TRBD1|NA|TRBJ2-5
TGCGCCAGCAGCGGCCGGGACAGTCAAGAGACCCAGTACTTC
CASSGRDSQETQYF
>TRBV19|TRBD1|NA|TRBJ1-3
TGTGCCAGTAGTATCCCCTTTCGAGGGGGCAGTGGAAACACCATATATTTT
CASSIPFRGGSGNTIYF
>TRBV6-5|TRBD1|few|TRBJ2-1
TGTGCCAGCAGTACCCGGGACAGGGGCTACAATGAGCAGTTCTTC
CASSTRDRGYNEQFF
>TRBV4-2|NA|NA|TRBJ1-2
TGTGCCAGCAGCCAAGGGGAGACCTATGGCTACACCTTC
CASSQGETYGYTF
>TRBV10-3|TRBD1|NA|TRBJ1-1
TGTGCCGCGAGCACAGGGGGGAAGAGTAACACTGAAGCTTTCTTT
CAASTGGKSNTEAFF
>TRBV5-6|TRBD1|NA|TRBJ1-1
TGTGCCAGCAGCCTGAGGACAGGGGTGGGCACTGAAGCTTTCTTT
CASSLRTGVGTEAFF
>TRBV5-6|TRBD2|NA|TRBJ2-2
TGTGCCAGCGGGGAAATAATGGGAGGGCCGAAGCTGTTTTTT
CASGEIMGGPKLFF
>TRBV18|TRBD1|few|TRBJ1-3
TGTGCCAGCTCACCACAGACAGGGATTTATGGAAACACCATATATTTT
CASSPQTGIYGNTIYF
>TRBV14|NA|NA|TRBJ1-1
TGTGCCAGCAGCCGCCATACAGTCCCCACTGAAGCTTTCTTT
CASSRHTVPTEAFF
>TRBV3-1/TRBV3-2|TRBD2|NA|TRBJ2-5
TGTGCCAGCAGCCAAGATCCCCTAGCGGGGGGCCTCCAAGAGACCCAGTACTTC
CASSQDPLAGGLQETQYF
>TRBV5-1|NA|NA|TRBJ1-2
TGCGCCAGCAGCCGGATGACTGGCAACTATGGCTACACCTTC
CASSRMTGNYGYTF
>TRBV3-1/TRBV3-2|TRBD1|NA|TRBJ2-1
TGTGCCAGCAGCCAAGATAGGGGGACAGGATCCTACAATGAGCAGTTCTTC
CASSQDRGTGSYNEQFF
>TRBV7-9|NA|few|TRBJ1-1
TGTGCCTGGGGTGGGGGGTCGGTTGAAGCTTTCTTT
CAWGGGSVEAFF
>TRBV7-9|NA|NA|TRBJ1-2
TGTGCCAGCAGCTCCAGGGACAGCTACACCTTC
CASSSRDSYTF
>TRBV19|TRBD1|NA|TRBJ2-5
TGTGCCAGTAGTATAGGAGGTTCAGGGGGGACAGGGATAGAGACCCAGTACTTC
CASSIGGSGGTGIETQYF
>TRBV6-6|TRBD1|NA|TRBJ1-2
TGTGCCAGCAGTTTCACAGGGGGCGCAGACTATGGCTACACCTTC
CASSFTGGADYGYTF
>TRBV5-1|NA|NA|TRBJ2-3
TGCGCCAGCAGCTTGGGGCGGGGCACAGATACGCAGTATTTT
CASSLGRGTDTQYF
>TRBV7-9|NA|few|TRBJ1-1
TGTGCCAGCAGCCGAGTCCTCACTGAAGCTTTCTTT
CASSRVLTEAFF
>TRBV4-1|NA|once|TRBJ1-6
TGCGCCAGCAGCCAAGATGGGCAGGTCAATTCACCCCTCCACTTT
CASSQDGQVNSPLHF
>TRBV6-1|NA|NA|TRBJ1-6
TGTGCCAGCAGTGAACCGGTTCGTAATTCACCCCTCCACTTT
CASSEPVRNSPLHF
>TRBV6-5|TRBD1|NA|TRBJ2-5
TGTGCCAGCAGTTACGGGGACAGGGGAAGGCGAGAGACCCAGTACTTC
CASSYGDRGRRETQYF
>TRBV5-1|NA|few|TRBJ2-6
TGCGCCAGCAGCCTCCCTGGGGCCAACGTCCTGACTTTC
CASSLPGANVLTF
>TRBV5-1|NA|NA|TRBJ2-1
TGCGCCAGCAGCCTTGATGGCGGGATTCAACGGGGTGAGCAGTTCTTC
CASSLDGGIQRGEQFF
>TRBV10-3|TRBD1|NA|TRBJ2-3
TGTGCCATCAGTGAATGGGGACAGACAGATACGCAGTATTTT
CAISEWGQTDTQYF
>TRBV5-4|NA|NA|TRBJ1-1
TGTGCCAGCAGCTCGAACAGGGCTGAAGCTTTCTTT
CASSSNRAEAFF
>TRBV19|NA|NA|TRBJ1-5
TGTGCCAGTAGTATGGCGCAGGCACGCAATCAGCCCCAGCATTTT
CASSMAQARNQPQHF
>TRBV29-1|TRBD1|NA|TRBJ1-1
TGCAGCGTTCCCGAGACAGGGCCCATGAACACTGAAGCTTTCTTT
CSVPETGPMNTEAFF
>TRBV10-1|TRBD1|once|TRBJ2-2
TGCGCCAGCAGTCTGGACAGGGGGCGTGGGGAGCTGTTTTTT
CASSLDRGRGELFF
>TRBV7-2|NA|NA|TRBJ1-5
TGTGCCAGCAGCTTACAGAGCAATCAGCCCCAGCATTTT
CASSLQSNQPQHF
>TRBV13|NA|NA|TRBJ2-7
TGTGCCAGCAGCAGATATCAAGAGCACGAGCAGTACTTC
CASSRYQEHEQYF
>TRBV2|TRBD1|once|TRBJ1-4
TGTGCCAGCTCCGTTTCAGGACAGGGGAATGAAAAACTGTTTTTT
CASSVSGQGNEKLFF
>TRBV6-2/TRBV6-3|TRBD2|NA|TRBJ2-1
TGTGCCAGCAGCATCGGACTAGCGGGGGGGTACAATGAGCAGTTCTTC
CASSIGLAGGYNEQFF
>TRBV5-1|TRBD2|NA|TRBJ2-5
TGCGCCAGCAGCTTGGCCCCCCCAGCGGGGGCTACCGCACCGACCCAGTACTTC
CASSLAPPAGATAPTQYF
>TRBV6-5|NA|NA|TRBJ1-1
TGTGCCAGCACTCGTCGGGGGGTCGGGAACACTGAAGCTTTCTTT
CASTRRGVGNTEAFF